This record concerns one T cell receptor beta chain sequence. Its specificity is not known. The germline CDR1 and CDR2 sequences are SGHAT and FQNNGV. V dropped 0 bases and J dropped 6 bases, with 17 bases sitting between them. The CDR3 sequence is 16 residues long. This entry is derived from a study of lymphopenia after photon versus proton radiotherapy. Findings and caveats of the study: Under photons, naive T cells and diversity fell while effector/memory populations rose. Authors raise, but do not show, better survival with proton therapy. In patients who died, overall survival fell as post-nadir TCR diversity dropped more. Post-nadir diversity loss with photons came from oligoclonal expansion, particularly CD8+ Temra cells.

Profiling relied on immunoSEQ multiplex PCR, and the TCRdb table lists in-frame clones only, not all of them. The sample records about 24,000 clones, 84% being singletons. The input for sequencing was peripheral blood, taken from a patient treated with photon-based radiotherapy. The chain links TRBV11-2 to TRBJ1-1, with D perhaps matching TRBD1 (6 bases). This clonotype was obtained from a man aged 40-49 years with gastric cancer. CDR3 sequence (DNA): TGTGCCAGCAGCTTAGATCGGGGGGCGTTAGGCGCTGAAGCTTTCTTT. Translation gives CASSLDRGALGAEAFF. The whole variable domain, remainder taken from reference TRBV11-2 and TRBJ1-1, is EAGVAQSPRYKIIEKRQSVAFWCNPISGHATLYWYQQILGQGPKLLIQFQNNGVVDDSQLPKDRFSAERLKGVDSTLKIQPAKLEDSAVYLCASSLDRGALGAEAFFGQGTRLTVV.